The following is a T cell receptor (beta chain) sequence with its context. The CDR3 has 13 residues. From germline, CDR1 is MDHEN and CDR2 SYDVKM. The V segment lost 6 bases and the J segment 2 bases; nucleotides outside the gene matches: 1. Original processing methods: Amplifying reference gene primers gave estimates of nucleated cell counts. Some clones are missing from TCRdb's copy, which holds only in-frame ones; the method was immunoSEQ multiplex PCR. That table furnishes V, J and clone size, whereas the DNA furnished D and trimming. Here the sample spans around 270,000 clones, around four fifths being singletons. The sample originates from a study of blood T cell repertoires in COVID-19.

The receptor was derived from a man in his 60s with acute or convalescent COVID-19. The sample was peripheral blood. The chain is built from TRBV28 and TRBJ2-3; 8 bases agree with TRBD2. CDR3 sequence (DNA): TGTGCCAGCAGCGGGGGGGCCACAGATACGCAGTATTTT. Residues: CASSGGATDTQYF.